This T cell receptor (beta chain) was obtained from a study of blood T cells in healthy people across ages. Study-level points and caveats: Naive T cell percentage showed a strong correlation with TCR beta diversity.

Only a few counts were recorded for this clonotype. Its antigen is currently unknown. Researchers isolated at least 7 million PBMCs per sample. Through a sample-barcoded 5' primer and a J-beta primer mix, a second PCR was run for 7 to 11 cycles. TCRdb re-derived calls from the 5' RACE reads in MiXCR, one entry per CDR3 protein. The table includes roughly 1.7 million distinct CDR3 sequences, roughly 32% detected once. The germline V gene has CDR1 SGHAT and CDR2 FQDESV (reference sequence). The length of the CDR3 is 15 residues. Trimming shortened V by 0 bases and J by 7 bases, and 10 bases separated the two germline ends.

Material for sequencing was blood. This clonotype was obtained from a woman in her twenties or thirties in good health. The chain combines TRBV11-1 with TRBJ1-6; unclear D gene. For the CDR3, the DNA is TGTGCCAGCAGCTTAGCGATTGGGTGGAATTCACCCCTCCACTTT. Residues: CASSLAIGWNSPLHF.